A single sample gave rise to the 31 T cell receptor beta chains below, sequenced in a study of blood T cell repertoires in COVID-19. Using immunoSEQ multiplex PCR, the repertoire was profiled, and TCRdb retains in-frame clones only, with some absent. The data contain about 100,000 clones, 80% to 95% of them singletons. Input material: peripheral blood. The receptors were sampled from a man in his sixties or seventies with acute or convalescent COVID-19.

This clone was recorded once. This rearrangement joins TRBV24-1 to TRBJ2-5; 12 bases align to TRBD1. Germline V gene data show CDR1 as KGHDR and CDR2 as SFDVKD. The CDR3 length is 16 residues. Losses at the gene ends were 5 bases for V and 4 bases for J; bases not matched to a gene: 7. The CDR3: CATSATRDRGLETQYF. CDR3 sequence (DNA): TGTGCCACCAGTGCCACTCGGGACAGGGGGCTAGAGACCCAGTACTTC.

The chain uses TRBV6-5 and TRBJ1-2; possible D gene TRBD1, 5 bases. CDR1 is MNHEY and CDR2 is SVGAGI in the germline V gene. Between the trimmed V and J ends, which lost 2 bases and 7 bases, there was a span of 17 bases. The CDR3 spans 15 residues. CDR3 sequence (DNA): TGTGCCAGCAGTTACCAAACCGGGACTCTGGGTGGCTACACCTTC. Translating gives CASSYQTGTLGGYTF.

Only one count was recorded for this clone. The chain uses TRBV28 and TRBJ1-5; 9 positions match TRBD1. Germline assignment: CDR1 MDHEN and CDR2 SYDVKM. V was clipped by 6 bases and J by 7 bases; unmatched bases: 10. The CDR3 has 15 residues. Written as DNA, the CDR3 is TGTGCCAGCAGGAGCGGGGACAGGGACTTGCAGCCCCAGCATTTT. Translating gives CASRSGDRDLQPQHF.

V gene TRBV6-5 combines with J gene TRBJ1-1; possible D gene TRBD1, 5 bases. The germline gives CDR1 MNHEY, CDR2 SVGAGI. This CDR3 has 14 residues. Trimming pared 5 bases from V and 1 base from J, leaving 11 bases between. Here the CDR3 DNA reads TGTGCCAGCAGTCTCTCGGACACGAACACTGAAGCTTTCTTT. It codes for CASSLSDTNTEAFF.

The V and J genes are TRBV4-2 and TRBJ2-1; 11 nucleotides agree with TRBD2. Trimming removed 1 base from V and 8 bases from J; junction bases left unmatched: 4. The germline V gene has CDR1 LGHNA and CDR2 YNFKEQ. This CDR3 has 15 residues. The CDR3 nucleotides read TGTGCCAGCAGCCAAGTAGCGGGGGGGTCCGATGAGCAGTTCTTC. It translates to CASSQVAGGSDEQFF.

The chain links TRBV18 to TRBJ1-5; maybe TRBD1 (6 bases). The ends were cut back, 6 bases at V and 2 bases at J, with 14 bases in the middle. In germline, CDR1 is KGHSH, CDR2 LQKENI. This CDR3 is built from 15 residues. CDR3 bases: TGTGCCAGCTCCACGGACAGCGGAGGCAATCAGCCCCAGCATTTT. Translation: CASSTDSGGNQPQHF.

The genes are TRBV2 and TRBJ1-6; 8 bases line up with TRBD1. Germline V gene data show CDR1 as SNHLY and CDR2 as FYNNEI. The trim removed 6 bases at V and 0 bases at J, leaving 4 bases unmatched. The CDR3 has 16 residues. The CDR3 reads CASRDRVGSYNSPLHF. The CDR3 coding sequence is TGTGCCAGCAGGGACAGGGTAGGCTCCTATAATTCACCCCTCCACTTT.

The chain has TRBV6-5 and TRBJ1-2, with TRBD1 as a possible D gene (6 bases). This CDR3 has 15 residues. Germline V lookup: CDR1 MNHEY, CDR2 SVGAGI. V was shortened by 3 bases and J by 3 bases, with 14 bases between the two germline ends. CDR3 DNA sequence: TGTGCCAGCAGTTATTTGGGACACCGTTACTATGGCTACACCTTC. This codes for CASSYLGHRYYGYTF.

V is TRBV19 and J is TRBJ1-6; TRBD1 agrees at 9 bases. Losses at the gene ends were 8 bases for V and 9 bases for J; bases not matched to a gene: 5. The CDR3 contains 13 residues. CDR1 is LNHDA, CDR2 SQIVND, per germline (reference sequence). CDR3 DNA sequence: TGTGCCAGTCGGACAGGGGTGATTTCACCCCTCCACTTT. It translates to CASRTGVISPLHF.

The rearrangement links TRBV5-1 to TRBJ2-1; possibly TRBD2 for D (5 bases). Per germline, CDR1 SGHRS and CDR2 YFSETQ. The CDR3 is 13 amino acids. Trimming took 1 base from V and 6 from J, leaving 8 bases between them. The CDR3, as DNA: TGCGCCAGCAGCTTGTACGAGGGCAATGAGCAGTTCTTC. The encoded protein is CASSLYEGNEQFF.

The chain has TRBV30 and TRBJ1-6; D is unresolved. Trimming removed 4 bases at V and 5 bases at J, with 9 bases between. Germline-derived CDR1 and CDR2 are GTSNPN and SVGIG (reference sequence). The CDR3 runs to 13 residues. The CDR3 DNA follows: TGTGCCTGGACGCGAGAGAATAATTCACCCCTCCACTTT. Protein: CAWTRENNSPLHF.

This sequence joins TRBV11-2 and TRBJ2-1, with 13 bases fitting TRBD2. The CDR3 loop spans 18 amino acids. Germline CDR1 is SGHAT and CDR2 is FQNNGV. The trim removed 3 bases at V and 8 bases at J, leaving 13 bases unmatched. DNA for the CDR3: TGTGCCAGCAGCTTGGGACTAGCGGGAAGGTTTAGCAGAGATGAGCAGTTCTTC. Its protein is CASSLGLAGRFSRDEQFF.

The V gene is TRBV2, the J gene TRBJ1-2; D is ambiguous. Between the trimmed V and J ends, which lost 1 base and 1 base, there was a span of 16 bases. This CDR3 is 17 amino acids long. CDR1 is SNHLY and CDR2 is FYNNEI in the germline V gene. The CDR3 DNA sequence: TGTGCCAGCAGTGAAGGACCGCGGGGAGCACTTAACTATGGCTACACCTTC. It codes for CASSEGPRGALNYGYTF. Full variable domain (outside the CDR3, taken from reference TRBV2 and TRBJ1-2): EPEVTQTPSHQVTQMGQEVILRCVPISNHLYFYWYRQILGQKVEFLVSFYNNEISEKSEIFDDQFSVERPDGSNFTLKIRSTKLEDSAMYFCASSEGPRGALNYGYTFGSGTRLTVV.

This clone was detected a few times. The chain uses TRBV12-3 or TRBV12-4 and TRBJ2-7, with TRBD1 as a possible D gene (5 bases). Between the trimmed V and J ends, which lost 3 bases and 7 bases, there was a span of 13 bases. This CDR3 is 13 amino acids long. The CDR3 protein is CASSLDGPGEQYF. As DNA, the CDR3 is TGTGCCAGCAGTTTGGACGGCCCAGGGGAGCAGTACTTC.

The rearrangement uses TRBV12-5 and TRBJ1-5; D is possibly TRBD1 (5 bases). This CDR3 has 13 residues. CDR1 is LGHNT, CDR2 FRNRAP, per germline. V was clipped by 1 base and J by 6 bases, with 7 bases between them. The chain's CDR3 is CASGLGGAQPQHF. The CDR3, as DNA: TGTGCTAGTGGTTTGGGCGGGGCTCAGCCCCAGCATTTT.

The rearrangement uses TRBV18 and TRBJ1-1, with a tentative D call TRBD1 (5 bases). Germline CDR1 KGHSH, CDR2 LQKENI. CDR3 length equals 15 residues. Trimming stripped 1 base from V and 1 base from J, with 10 bases between. The CDR3 region has the DNA TGTGCCAGCTCACCACAGACGGGGGGGAACACTGAAGCTTTCTTT. It translates to CASSPQTGGNTEAFF.

In this sample, this clone turned up once. The chain uses TRBV11-2 and TRBJ2-3, with TRBD2 matching 7 bases. The V segment lost 5 bases and the J segment 0 bases; nucleotides outside the gene matches: 5. The CDR3 is 15 amino acids. CDR1 and CDR2 from the germline V gene are SGHAT and FQNNGV. As DNA, the CDR3 is TGTGCCAGCAGCCCAAGCGGGACTAGCACAGATACGCAGTATTTT. Encoded protein: CASSPSGTSTDTQYF. Drawing the rest from reference TRBV11-2 and TRBJ2-3, the complete variable domain is EAGVAQSPRYKIIEKRQSVAFWCNPISGHATLYWYQQILGQGPKLLIQFQNNGVVDDSQLPKDRFSAERLKGVDSTLKIQPAKLEDSAVYLCASSPSGTSTDTQYFGPGTRLTVL.

This chain connects TRBV3-1 (or the pseudogene TRBV3-2) to TRBJ1-3, with 12 bases identical to TRBD1. The CDR3 spans 16 residues. Per the germline V gene, CDR1 is LGHDT and CDR2 is YNNKEL (reference sequence). Trimming took 1 base from V and 4 from J; bases not matched to a gene: 2. The CDR3 nucleotides are TGTGCCAGCAGCCAAGTGGGACAGGGGGCAGGAAACACCATATATTTT. Residues: CASSQVGQGAGNTIYF.

This clone was detected only once. The chain couples TRBV2 to TRBJ1-2; 8 nucleotides align to TRBD1. The germline V gene encodes CDR1 SNHLY and CDR2 FYNNEI. This CDR3 is 13 amino acids long. The junction had 4 bases not matched to a gene; V was cut back by 3 bases and J by 7 bases. The CDR3 reads CASSDQGAGGYTF. The CDR3 region has the DNA TGTGCCAGCAGTGATCAGGGGGCGGGTGGCTACACCTTC.

The chain combines TRBV6-5 with TRBJ1-1, with D tentatively TRBD1 (5 bases). V was pared by 6 bases and J by 1 base, with 9 bases between. In germline, CDR1 is MNHEY, CDR2 SVGAGI. The CDR3 runs 13 residues. CDR3 sequence (DNA): TGTGCCAGCAGACCCGGACAGAACACTGAAGCTTTCTTT. This sequence encodes CASRPGQNTEAFF.

A single count supports this clone. This rearrangement joins TRBV19 to TRBJ2-2, with TRBD1 matching over 9 bases. The CDR3 length is 18 residues. Per the germline V gene, CDR1 is LNHDA and CDR2 is SQIVND (reference sequence). Unmatched junction bases numbered 14, after V lost 5 bases and J lost 4 bases. The CDR3 DNA follows: TGTGCCAGTAGTTATCAGGGACAGGGAGTTTCACGCACCGGGGAGCTGTTTTTT. Translation gives CASSYQGQGVSRTGELFF. Based on the CDR3 plus reference TRBV19 and TRBJ2-2, the full variable domain is DGGITQSPKYLFRKEGQNVTLSCEQNLNHDAMYWYRQDPGQGLRLIYYSQIVNDFQKGDIAEGYSVSREKKESFPLTVTSAQKNPTAFYLCASSYQGQGVSRTGELFFGEGSRLTVL.

The chain joins TRBV11-3 to TRBJ2-5; D is uncertain. The length of the CDR3 is 13 residues. Germline V gene data show CDR1 as SGHNT and CDR2 as YENEEA. V dropped 2 bases and J dropped 5 bases, with 9 bases sitting between them. The DNA of the CDR3 is TGTGCCAGCAGCTTACGAGGTGGGGAGACCCAGTACTTC. This encodes CASSLRGGETQYF.

V is TRBV10-3 and J is TRBJ1-1; TRBD1 agrees at 9 bases. Germline CDR1 ENHRY, CDR2 SYGVKD. V was clipped by 6 bases and J by 11 bases; unmatched bases: 7. The CDR3 extends over 12 amino acids. CDR3 nucleotides: TGTGCCATCAGCGGACAGGGGTTTGAGGCTTTCTTT. Translated, it gives CAISGQGFEAFF.

J is TRBJ1-2 and V is TRBV3-1 (or the pseudogene TRBV3-2), with 9 bases aligning to TRBD1. Germline lookup yields CDR1 LGHDT and CDR2 YNNKEL (reference sequence). J lost 4 bases, V lost 4 bases, and 7 bases had no gene match. The length of the CDR3 is 15 residues. The CDR3 protein is CASSPDRGLGYGYTF. For the CDR3, the DNA is TGTGCCAGCAGCCCGGACAGGGGTCTGGGCTATGGCTACACCTTC.

This sequence joins TRBV7-8 and TRBJ2-1, with unresolved D. Germline loops: CDR1 SGHVS, CDR2 FQNEAQ. The CDR3 covers 12 residues. V gave up 4 bases and J gave up 10 bases, with 11 bases separating them. DNA for the CDR3: TGTGCCAGCAGCTCCTCAATGAGCGAGCAGTTCTTC. Translated: CASSSSMSEQFF.

This chain joins TRBV10-3 and TRBJ1-1, with D hard to call. There are 12 residues in the CDR3. Germline V gives CDR1 ENHRY, CDR2 SYGVKD. Trimming cost V 8 bases and J 5 bases, with 12 bases left between them. The CDR3 reads CAIGSLITEAFF. The CDR3 DNA follows: TGTGCCATCGGGAGCTTAATAACTGAAGCTTTCTTT.

V is TRBV6-5 and J is TRBJ1-3; 9 nucleotides match TRBD1. CDR1 MNHEY and CDR2 SVGAGI come from the germline V gene. The CDR3 length is 14 residues. The V gene end was trimmed by 6 bases and the J gene end by 1 base; junction bases not matched to a gene: 1. CDR3 protein: CASRDRGSGNTIYF. DNA of the CDR3: TGTGCCAGCAGGGACAGGGGTTCTGGAAACACCATATATTTT.

J is TRBJ2-5 and V is TRBV5-6; TRBD2 matches 11 bases. The CDR3 consists of 17 residues. V shed 0 bases, J shed 3 bases, and the junction held 7 bases outside the gene matches. Per germline, CDR1 SGHDT and CDR2 YYEEEE. The CDR3 spells CASSLAGSGRVKETQYF. The CDR3 DNA sequence: TGTGCCAGCAGCTTGGCGGGTAGCGGGAGGGTAAAAGAGACCCAGTACTTC.

The genes are TRBV28 and TRBJ1-4; possibly TRBD1 for D (6 bases). CDR1 MDHEN and CDR2 SYDVKM come from the germline V gene. Trimming stripped 5 bases from V and 3 bases from J, with 16 bases between. CDR3 length: 16 amino acids. For the CDR3, the DNA is TGTGCCAGCAGTCCCCCCCCACAGGGAGCTAATGAAAAACTGTTTTTT. Protein: CASSPPPQGANEKLFF. Complete variable domain (other parts from reference TRBV28 and TRBJ1-4): DVKVTQSSRYLVKRTGEKVFLECVQDMDHENMFWYRQDPGLGLRLIYFSYDVKMKEKGDIPEGYSVSREKKERFSLILESASTNQTSMYLCASSPPPQGANEKLFFGSGTQLSVL.

This rearrangement joins TRBV5-6 to TRBJ1-2, with 7 bases aligning to TRBD1. Germline CDR1 is SGHDT and CDR2 is YYEEEE. This CDR3 has 15 amino acids. J gave up 0 bases and V 1 base, and 3 bases lay outside the gene matches. The chain's CDR3 is CASSLLGQANYGYTF. CDR3 bases: TGTGCCAGCAGCTTGCTTGGACAGGCTAACTATGGCTACACCTTC.

The chain couples TRBV18 to TRBJ1-4; 8 bases line up with TRBD1. The CDR3 length is 16 residues. Trimming cost V 6 bases and J 1 base; bases outside gene matches: 7. CDR1 and CDR2 from the germline V gene are KGHSH and LQKENI. This chain's CDR3 is CASSRETGGTNEKLFF. The CDR3 region has the DNA TGTGCCAGCTCGAGAGAAACAGGGGGAACTAATGAAAAACTGTTTTTT.